Shown below are 8 T cell receptor beta chains from a single sample sequenced in a study of blood T cell repertoires in COVID-19. The assay was immunoSEQ multiplex PCR, and TCRdb's table has in-frame clones only and misses some. The repertoire includes roughly 120,000 clones, roughly four fifths of them detected once, and less than 8% sits in the top ten. The material sequenced was peripheral blood. The receptors originated from a man aged 65 to 85 with acute or convalescent COVID-19.

The chain couples TRBV6-5 to TRBJ2-7, with 13 bases matching TRBD2. CDR1 is MNHEY and CDR2 is SVGAGI in the germline V gene. V was pared by 4 bases and J by 5 bases, with 5 bases of the junction left unmatched. The CDR3 is made up of 15 amino acids. The CDR3 here is CASSSSGTSGNEQYF. DNA for the CDR3: TGTGCCAGCAGTTCCTCCGGGACTAGCGGGAACGAGCAGTACTTC.

This rearrangement joins TRBV7-9 to TRBJ1-2; D perhaps matches TRBD1 (6 bases). The V gene's germline CDR1 is SEHNR and CDR2 FQNEAQ (reference sequence). V was trimmed by 0 bases and J by 4 bases, leaving 18 bases between them. The CDR3 length is 17 residues. As DNA, the CDR3 is TGTGCCAGCAGCTTAGCGTGGTGGGGGGGGCGAAGCTATGGCTACACCTTC. Translated: CASSLAWWGGRSYGYTF.

This chain joins TRBV28 and TRBJ2-7, with 7 bases lining up with TRBD1. Germline values: CDR1 MDHEN, CDR2 SYDVKM. CDR3 length: 16 amino acids. The V and J ends lost 5 bases and 2 bases, in that order; junction bases with no gene match: 12. CDR3 DNA sequence: TGTGCCAGCAGTCCTCTTAAGACAGGGACAGCCTACGAGCAGTACTTC. This encodes CASSPLKTGTAYEQYF. Supplemented by reference TRBV28 and TRBJ2-7, the full variable domain reads DVKVTQSSRYLVKRTGEKVFLECVQDMDHENMFWYRQDPGLGLRLIYFSYDVKMKEKGDIPEGYSVSREKKERFSLILESASTNQTSMYLCASSPLKTGTAYEQYFGPGTRLTVT.

This chain connects TRBV14 to TRBJ2-7; 11 bases match TRBD2. The V segment lost 2 bases and the J segment 3 bases; nucleotides outside the gene matches: 6. The CDR3 is 16 residues long. From germline, CDR1 is SGHDN and CDR2 FVKESK. CDR3 loop: CASSQQGGLAGYEQYF. CDR3 sequence (DNA): TGTGCCAGCAGCCAACAGGGCGGACTAGCGGGCTACGAGCAGTACTTC.

The chain is built from TRBV28 and TRBJ2-7, with a possible D match to TRBD1 (6 bases). There are 16 residues in the CDR3. V was shortened by 4 bases and J by 5 bases, with 21 bases between the two germline ends. Germline V gene sequence: CDR1 MDHEN, CDR2 SYDVKM. In DNA form, the CDR3 reads TGTGCCAGCAGTTCTCTCGGGACACAAACCGGGAACGAGCAGTACTTC. Protein: CASSSLGTQTGNEQYF.

This clone was detected once. The CDR3 here is CASTPYRTGSTDTQYF. CDR3 in DNA: TGTGCCAGCACTCCTTATAGGACAGGAAGCACAGATACGCAGTATTTT. V and J are TRBV11-2 and TRBJ2-3; TRBD1 agrees at 7 bases. CDR3 length: 16 amino acids. Germline loops: CDR1 SGHAT, CDR2 FQNNGV. J was trimmed by 0 bases and V by 7 bases; bases with no gene match: 10.

As DNA, the CDR3 is TGTGCCAGCTCACCGAGAGGAAACACTGAAGCTTTCTTT. It encodes CASSPRGNTEAFF. The chain has TRBV18 and TRBJ1-1; D gene unclear. CDR1 is KGHSH, CDR2 LQKENI, per germline. V lost 3 bases and J 2 bases, leaving 7 bases between the germline ends. CDR3 length: 13 residues.

The genes are TRBV19 and TRBJ2-5, with 10 bases lining up with TRBD2. Trimming took 6 bases from V and 5 from J; bases not matched to a gene: 15. Germline V gene data show CDR1 as LNHDA and CDR2 as SQIVND (reference sequence). This CDR3 has 17 amino acids. CDR3 amino acids: CASSQQRTSGGGETQYF. DNA of the CDR3: TGTGCCAGTAGCCAACAACGGACTAGCGGAGGGGGGGAGACCCAGTACTTC.